A single sample gave rise to the 21 T cell receptor beta chains below, sequenced in a study of blood T cell repertoires in COVID-19 (dated by TCRdb to the early 2020s). Library preparation was by the immunoSEQ multiplex PCR assay. TCRdb's version of the immuneACCESS table is confined to in-frame rearrangements and falls short of the full clone set. An unresolved V gene accounts for under half of the shortfall where checked; the remainder is of unknown origin. For this sample the table gives about 16,000 clones, of which approximately 88% were detected only once. The ten largest clones take up around 12% of the sample. Sequenced sample: peripheral blood. These receptors were taken from a human donor in a cohort sampled during active COVID-19.

This sequence joins TRBV7-2 and TRBJ2-5; 7 bases map to TRBD2. Unmatched junction bases numbered 11, after V lost 2 bases and J lost 5 bases. Germline V lookup: CDR1 SGHTA, CDR2 FQGNSA. The CDR3 runs 16 residues. The CDR3 loop reads CASSLRWPGGGETQYF. For the CDR3, the DNA is TGTGCCAGCAGCTTACGGTGGCCGGGGGGTGGGGAGACCCAGTACTTC.

This clone was picked up one time. The chain links TRBV19 to TRBJ1-6, with D possibly TRBD1 on 6 matching bases. The V end lost 5 bases, the J end lost 3 bases, and 14 bases lay between the germline ends. The CDR3 runs 16 residues. Germline values: CDR1 LNHDA, CDR2 SQIVND (reference sequence). The CDR3 nucleotides are TGTGCCAGTAGTCCAACAGGGAACCTCTATAATTCACCCCTCCACTTT. Amino acids: CASSPTGNLYNSPLHF.

This clone appeared a few times. The gene calls are TRBV2 and TRBJ2-7; 9 nucleotides agree with TRBD1. Looked up from germline, CDR1 is SNHLY and CDR2 is FYNNEI. The V gene end was trimmed by 4 bases and the J gene end by 1 base; junction bases not matched to a gene: 2. The CDR3 runs 14 residues. The CDR3: CASSGGTGSYEQYF. The CDR3 nucleotides read TGTGCCAGCAGTGGAGGGACAGGGTCCTACGAGCAGTACTTC.

V is TRBV6-5 and J is TRBJ1-2; 8 bases map to TRBD1. CDR3 size: 14 residues. Trimming took 6 bases from V and 4 from J; bases not matched to a gene: 7. CDR1 MNHEY and CDR2 SVGAGI come from the germline V gene. The CDR3 DNA is TGTGCCAGCAGCCCAGGGGGCTTGATCTATGGCTACACCTTC. It translates to CASSPGGLIYGYTF.

The rearrangement uses TRBV6-2 or TRBV6-3 and TRBJ2-7, with TRBD2 matching over 14 bases. In germline, CDR1 is MNHEY, CDR2 SVGEGT. The CDR3 spans 17 residues. Trimming at V came to 5 bases and at J to 1 base, leaving 7 bases not matched to a gene. CDR3 DNA sequence: TGTGCCAGCAGTCTCGGACTAGCGGGGGGTCTATCCTACGAGCAGTACTTC. Translated, it gives CASSLGLAGGLSYEQYF.

The V and J genes are TRBV5-1 and TRBJ1-1, with D unresolved. Germline V CDR1 and CDR2: SGHRS, YFSETQ. This CDR3 is 13 amino acids long. Trimming left V 9 bases short and J 1 base short, with 13 bases between. For the CDR3, the DNA is TGCGCCACCAGTATGGCACCGAACACTGAAGCTTTCTTT. Protein product: CATSMAPNTEAFF.

This clone is a singleton in its sample. V usage is TRBV15 and J usage is TRBJ2-1, with 8 nucleotides matching TRBD2. After removal of 5 bases from V and 8 bases from J, the junction contained 14 bases not matched to a gene. CDR1 LNHNV and CDR2 YYDKDF come from the germline V gene (reference sequence). The CDR3 contains 16 residues. CDR3 nucleotides: TGTGCCACCAGCTTCCCAGCGGGGGCCCCCACCGATGAGCAGTTCTTC. Translated, it gives CATSFPAGAPTDEQFF.

This chain uses TRBV29-1 with TRBJ2-6, with no clear D. This CDR3 contains 15 residues. Looked up from germline, CDR1 is SQVTM and CDR2 is ANQGSEA. V was trimmed by 7 bases and J by 0 bases, leaving 13 bases between them. In nucleotides, the CDR3 is TGCAGCGCATGGGTGTGGAGCTCTGGGGCCAACGTCCTGACTTTC. Its protein product is CSAWVWSSGANVLTF.

V usage is TRBV30 and J usage is TRBJ2-7; TRBD1 matches 7 bases. V was clipped by 4 bases and J by 2 bases; unmatched bases: 5. In germline, CDR1 is GTSNPN, CDR2 SVGIG (reference sequence). The CDR3 has 13 amino acids. CDR3 loop: CAWNPTGPYEQYF. The CDR3 bases are TGTGCCTGGAACCCGACAGGGCCCTACGAGCAGTACTTC.

This chain joins TRBV4-1 and TRBJ1-5; D call uncertain. The length of the CDR3 is 14 residues. Germline V lookup: CDR1 MGHRA, CDR2 YSYEKL. Trimming stripped 5 bases from V and 1 base from J, with 9 bases between. The CDR3 coding sequence is TGCGCCAGCAGCGAGGAGGGAAGCAATCAGCCCCAGCATTTT. It yields the protein CASSEEGSNQPQHF.

This sequence joins TRBV7-8 and TRBJ2-2; 7 nucleotides align to TRBD2. The ends lost 2 bases at V and 3 bases at J; junction bases unmatched: 3. This CDR3 is built from 15 residues. CDR1 is SGHVS and CDR2 is FQNEAQ in the germline V gene. Here the CDR3 reads CASSLWGGDTGELFF. Written as DNA, the CDR3 is TGTGCCAGCAGCTTATGGGGGGGAGACACCGGGGAGCTGTTTTTT.

This clone turned up a few times. This rearrangement joins TRBV7-2 to TRBJ2-2; tentative D call: TRBD2 (5 bases). Trimming cost V 5 bases and J 5 bases, with 12 bases left between them. The CDR3 extends over 14 amino acids. The germline V gene encodes CDR1 SGHTA and CDR2 FQGNSA. The CDR3 sequence is CASSLTPGTGELFF. The DNA of the CDR3 is TGTGCCAGCAGCCTTACTCCGGGAACCGGGGAGCTGTTTTTT.

This rearrangement joins TRBV4-1 to TRBJ1-1, with 8 positions matching TRBD1. Per germline, CDR1 MGHRA and CDR2 YSYEKL. Trimming removed 3 bases from V and 4 bases from J; junction bases left unmatched: 4. This CDR3 is 14 amino acids long. CDR3 sequence reads: CASSQVQGVTEAFF. The CDR3 region has the DNA TGCGCCAGCAGCCAGGTACAGGGGGTCACTGAAGCTTTCTTT.

V gene TRBV27 combines with J gene TRBJ1-5, with 11 nucleotides matching TRBD1. The germline CDR1 and CDR2 sequences are MNHEY and SMNVEV (reference sequence). The CDR3 length is 15 residues. Germline trimming cut 4 bases from V and 5 bases from J; bases unmatched to any gene: 4. This CDR3 is CASSSRTGGHQPQHF. The CDR3 bases are TGTGCCAGCAGTTCTCGGACAGGGGGCCATCAGCCCCAGCATTTT.

V usage is TRBV11-2 and J usage is TRBJ1-1; D possibly corresponds to TRBD1 (6 bases). V lost 0 bases to trimming and J lost 1 base, with 9 bases between them. Germline values: CDR1 SGHAT, CDR2 FQNNGV. CDR3 length: 15 amino acids. Here the CDR3 DNA reads TGTGCCAGCAGCTTAGAATGGGGACAGAACACTGAAGCTTTCTTT. Translation: CASSLEWGQNTEAFF.

This chain links TRBV11-1 with TRBJ2-2, with D hard to call. This CDR3 is built from 13 residues. Germline assignment: CDR1 SGHAT and CDR2 FQDESV (reference sequence). V lost 3 bases, J lost 6 bases, and 8 bases lay in between. The CDR3: CASSFTSPGELFF. The CDR3, as DNA: TGTGCCAGCAGCTTCACTTCCCCCGGGGAGCTGTTTTTT.

V gene TRBV30 combines with J gene TRBJ1-6; D is ambiguous. There are 14 residues in the CDR3. CDR1 GTSNPN and CDR2 SVGIG come from the germline V gene (reference sequence). Trimming pared 1 base from V and 9 bases from J, leaving 13 bases between. In nucleotides, the CDR3 is TGTGCCTGGAGTGAGATCCTTCTGGCTTCACCCCTCCACTTT. Translating it yields CAWSEILLASPLHF.

This clone is a singleton in its sample. The chain joins TRBV6-5 to TRBJ1-1; 9 positions agree with TRBD1. CDR1 is MNHEY and CDR2 is SVGAGI in the germline V gene. The CDR3 runs 15 residues. Trimming at V came to 5 bases and at J to 5 bases, leaving 9 bases not matched to a gene. The CDR3 region has the DNA TGTGCCAGCAGTCGCGGGACAGGGAGAGGAACTGAAGCTTTCTTT. Translation gives CASSRGTGRGTEAFF.

The chain combines TRBV5-1 with TRBJ2-7; maybe TRBD1 (6 bases). The CDR3 runs to 15 residues. Germline V CDR1 and CDR2: SGHRS, YFSETQ. V shed 1 base and J shed 0 bases, with 11 bases lying between them. CDR3 sequence: CASSLRGTNSYEQYF. The CDR3, as DNA: TGCGCCAGCAGCTTGCGAGGGACAAACTCCTACGAGCAGTACTTC.

The chain couples TRBV28 to TRBJ2-1; 7 bases agree with TRBD1. This CDR3 is 13 amino acids long. The V gene end was trimmed by 10 bases and the J gene end by 4 bases; junction bases not matched to a gene: 7. Germline V gives CDR1 MDHEN, CDR2 SYDVKM. The CDR3 reads CATDRSGYNEQFF. CDR3 in DNA: TGTGCCACGGACAGGTCCGGTTACAATGAGCAGTTCTTC.

The rearrangement uses TRBV12-3 or TRBV12-4 and TRBJ1-1; no clear D. The CDR3 sequence is 13 residues long. V shed 3 bases and J shed 1 base, with 6 bases lying between them. The CDR3 reads CASSFTGNTEAFF. The CDR3 DNA is TGTGCCAGCAGTTTCACGGGGAACACTGAAGCTTTCTTT.